This is a list of T cell receptor beta chains from one sample in a study of OX40 agonist ivuxolimab in advanced cancers. Using immunoSEQ multiplex PCR, the repertoire was profiled, and TCRdb retains in-frame clones only, with some absent. Counted here are about 68,000 clones, approximately 89% occurring once; the ten biggest clones make up about 2.1%. The material was CD4+ or CD8+ T cells sorted from blood, obtained in a trial of the OX40 agonist ivuxolimab. These receptors were taken from an adult with an advanced solid tumor such as melanoma, head and neck, liver or kidney cancer. CDR3s include the opening cysteine and the closing phenylalanine or tryptophan. Each record gives: clone size, J gene, V gene, D gene, CDR3 length, CDR3 protein, CDR3 DNA. The D gene is left open where the match is weak. Clone size appears in some rows only: once, few, many, or a class for an expanded clone.

abundance: -
j_gene: TRBJ2-2
v_gene: TRBV6-1
d_gene: -
len: 15
CDR3aa: CASSPGPLNTGELFF
CDR3nt: TGTGCCAGCAGTCCGGGCCCTCTTAACACCGGGGAGCTGTTTTTT

abundance: once
j_gene: TRBJ2-7
v_gene: TRBV7-9
d_gene: TRBD2
len: 18
CDR3aa: CASSLPRLAGGPGAAQYF
CDR3nt: TGTGCCAGCAGCTTACCCCGACTAGCGGGGGGGCCCGGGGCCGCGCAGTACTTC

abundance: -
j_gene: TRBJ2-5
v_gene: TRBV10-3
d_gene: TRBD2
len: 16
CDR3aa: CAISLAGGPSQETQYF
CDR3nt: TGTGCCATCAGCCTAGCGGGAGGGCCTTCCCAAGAGACCCAGTACTTC

abundance: -
j_gene: TRBJ1-6
v_gene: TRBV4-2
d_gene: TRBD1
len: 15
CDR3aa: CASSPTGAYNSPLHF
CDR3nt: TGTGCCAGCAGCCCGACAGGGGCCTATAATTCACCCCTCCACTTT

abundance: -
j_gene: TRBJ1-6
v_gene: TRBV6-1
d_gene: -
len: 13
CDR3aa: CASTTDTNSPLYF
CDR3nt: TGTGCCAGCACAACAGACACCAATTCACCCCTCTACTTT

abundance: few
j_gene: TRBJ2-3
v_gene: TRBV7-9
d_gene: TRBD2
len: 14
CDR3aa: CASSPTSGRDTQYF
CDR3nt: TGTGCCAGCAGCCCCACTAGCGGTCGAGATACGCAGTATTTT

abundance: -
j_gene: TRBJ1-2
v_gene: TRBV28
d_gene: -
len: 13
CDR3aa: CASSFGGNYGYTF
CDR3nt: TGTGCCAGCAGTTTCGGCGGAAACTATGGCTACACCTTC

abundance: -
j_gene: TRBJ1-5
v_gene: TRBV4-1
d_gene: TRBD1
len: 16
CDR3aa: CASSQLTGPNNQPQHF
CDR3nt: TGCGCCAGCAGCCAGTTGACAGGGCCGAACAATCAGCCCCAGCATTTT

abundance: once
j_gene: TRBJ1-5
v_gene: TRBV10-3
d_gene: -
len: 13
CDR3aa: CAISEESNQPQHF
CDR3nt: TGTGCCATCAGTGAGGAAAGCAATCAGCCCCAGCATTTT

abundance: -
j_gene: TRBJ1-4
v_gene: TRBV27
d_gene: -
len: 12
CDR3aa: CASRATNEKLFF
CDR3nt: TGTGCCAGCCGGGCAACTAATGAAAAACTGTTTTTT

abundance: -
j_gene: TRBJ2-7
v_gene: TRBV6-6
d_gene: -
len: 15
CDR3aa: CASSLLGGRSYEQYF
CDR3nt: TGTGCCAGCAGTCTATTAGGGGGGCGGTCCTACGAGCAGTACTTC

abundance: -
j_gene: TRBJ1-2
v_gene: TRBV9
d_gene: -
len: 15
CDR3aa: CASSVTRGLNLFYTF
CDR3nt: TGTGCCAGCAGCGTAACCAGGGGCTTGAACCTATTCTACACCTTC

abundance: few
j_gene: TRBJ1-1
v_gene: TRBV5-1
d_gene: -
len: 17
CDR3aa: CASSLGGTSLRNTEAFF
CDR3nt: TGCGCCAGCAGCTTGGGCGGGACCTCTCTTAGGAACACTGAAGCTTTCTTT

abundance: -
j_gene: TRBJ2-5
v_gene: TRBV7-9
d_gene: TRBD1
len: 14
CDR3aa: CASTLTGTKETQYF
CDR3nt: TGTGCCAGCACGCTGACAGGGACAAAAGAGACCCAGTACTTC

abundance: -
j_gene: TRBJ2-5
v_gene: TRBV6-1
d_gene: TRBD2
len: 15
CDR3aa: CASTLYSGNGETQYF
CDR3nt: TGTGCCAGCACCCTTTATAGCGGGAACGGAGAGACCCAGTACTTC

abundance: -
j_gene: TRBJ2-1
v_gene: TRBV5-1
d_gene: -
len: 15
CDR3aa: CASSLVGLGNNEQFF
CDR3nt: TGCGCCAGCAGCTTGGTAGGGCTAGGAAATAATGAGCAGTTCTTC

abundance: -
j_gene: TRBJ1-2
v_gene: TRBV7-6
d_gene: TRBD1
len: 14
CDR3aa: CASSRETGYYGYTF
CDR3nt: TGTGCCAGCAGCCGAGAGACAGGGTACTATGGCTACACCTTC

abundance: -
j_gene: TRBJ2-1
v_gene: TRBV7-3
d_gene: -
len: 14
CDR3aa: CASSPTGGYNEQFF
CDR3nt: TGTGCCAGCAGCCCAACTGGGGGATACAATGAGCAGTTCTTC

abundance: once
j_gene: TRBJ1-5
v_gene: TRBV2
d_gene: -
len: 14
CDR3aa: CASSDTPGNQPQHF
CDR3nt: TGTGCCAGCAGTGACACGCCTGGGAATCAGCCCCAGCATTTT

abundance: once
j_gene: TRBJ2-2
v_gene: TRBV6-1
d_gene: -
len: 15
CDR3aa: CASSVLAEFTGELFF
CDR3nt: TGTGCCAGCAGCGTACTGGCCGAGTTTACCGGGGAGCTGTTTTTT

abundance: -
j_gene: TRBJ2-1
v_gene: TRBV6-6
d_gene: -
len: 15
CDR3aa: CASSYSSVGGNEQFF
CDR3nt: TGTGCCAGCAGTTACTCGTCAGTCGGAGGCAATGAGCAGTTCTTC

abundance: -
j_gene: TRBJ1-1
v_gene: TRBV6-5
d_gene: -
len: 13
CDR3aa: CASRPKRSTEAFF
CDR3nt: TGTGCCAGCAGGCCTAAAAGGAGCACTGAAGCTTTCTTT

abundance: once
j_gene: TRBJ2-3
v_gene: TRBV2
d_gene: TRBD1
len: 14
CDR3aa: CASSAGQGVNTQYF
CDR3nt: TGTGCCAGCAGTGCGGGACAGGGGGTTAATACGCAGTATTTT

abundance: -
j_gene: TRBJ2-1
v_gene: TRBV7-6
d_gene: -
len: 14
CDR3aa: CASSPGTQTNEQFF
CDR3nt: TGTGCCAGCAGCCCCGGGACCCAGACCAATGAGCAGTTCTTC

abundance: -
j_gene: TRBJ2-2
v_gene: TRBV7-8
d_gene: -
len: 16
CDR3aa: CASSPRLDLTTGELFF
CDR3nt: TGTGCCAGCAGCCCCCGATTGGATCTAACGACCGGGGAGCTGTTTTTT

abundance: -
j_gene: TRBJ1-4
v_gene: TRBV13
d_gene: TRBD1
len: 14
CDR3aa: CASSLGQPNEKLFF
CDR3nt: TGTGCCAGCAGCTTGGGACAGCCTAATGAAAAACTGTTTTTT

abundance: -
j_gene: TRBJ1-5
v_gene: TRBV28
d_gene: -
len: 13
CDR3aa: CASRPSGDQPQHF
CDR3nt: TGTGCCAGCAGGCCATCAGGAGATCAGCCCCAGCATTTT

abundance: -
j_gene: TRBJ2-2
v_gene: TRBV28
d_gene: -
len: 14
CDR3aa: CASSLDTPTGELFF
CDR3nt: TGTGCCAGCAGTCTGGACACCCCCACCGGGGAGCTGTTTTTT

abundance: -
j_gene: TRBJ2-5
v_gene: TRBV25-1
d_gene: -
len: 13
CDR3aa: CASSEWGRETQYF
CDR3nt: TGTGCCAGCAGTGAATGGGGGCGGGAGACCCAGTACTTC

abundance: -
j_gene: TRBJ1-2
v_gene: TRBV5-1
d_gene: -
len: 13
CDR3aa: CASSLTPNYGYTF
CDR3nt: TGCGCCAGCAGCTTGACACCTAACTATGGCTACACCTTC

abundance: -
j_gene: TRBJ1-4
v_gene: TRBV6-1
d_gene: -
len: 13
CDR3aa: CASSEGPGLILFF
CDR3nt: TGTGCCAGCAGTGAGGGACCAGGGCTGATACTGTTTTTT